This T cell receptor (beta chain) originates from a study of T cells in Graves' hyperthyroidism and ophthalmopathy. As concerns this clonotype: No antigen is known for it.

Between the trimmed V and J ends, which lost 4 bases and 3 bases, there was a span of 13 bases. CDR1 is SQVTM, CDR2 ANQGSEA, per germline. CDR3 length: 13 residues. Study-wide results and limits: In simple terms, a model built on 13 V-J features told ophthalmopathy apart from stable hyperthyroidism. Progression to ophthalmopathy was predicted a median of 6.5 months early.

Regions amplified from RNA transcripts were the TCR beta CDR3 regions. First-round RT-PCR of the TCR CDR3 relied on the HTBI primer set. One entry per CDR3 protein, called by TCRdb with MiXCR from the multiplex PCR reads. The sample consists of a few hundred thousand distinct CDR3 sequences, 46% of them appearing once. The chain joins TRBV29-1 to TRBJ2-7, with a weak D call TRBD2 (6 bases). This clonotype originated in a woman aged 18-29 years with Graves' hyperthyroidism. The sample was peripheral blood or thyroid tissue (not recorded which). In DNA, the CDR3 is TGCAGCGTTGTGGGGGACTCGGGCTACGAGCAGTACTTC. It codes for CSVVGDSGYEQYF.